This T cell receptor (beta chain) was sequenced during a study of identical twins. Study conclusions and caveats: Insertion counts were lower in abundant cord blood beta clonotypes, a trend that memory repertoires did not show. Among out-of-frame alpha sequences shared by twins, low generation probability occurred in excess.

The germline gives CDR1 SEHNR, CDR2 FQNEAQ (reference sequence). This CDR3 region has 15 residues. V lost 4 bases and J 6 bases, leaving 16 bases between the germline ends. This clonotype occurred a few times. Its antigen is still unknown. TCRdb passed the 5' RACE reads through MiXCR, listing each CDR3 protein once. The top ten clones hold just over 7% of a sample with a few hundred thousand distinct CDR3 sequences, more than 9% of them seen once. The same specimen was also included in a second study, on yellow fever vaccine responses in identical twins.

What was sequenced was CD8+ T cells sorted from blood. The sequence was obtained from a woman between 18 and 29 years old in good health. The V and J genes are TRBV7-9 and TRBJ2-1; D may correspond to TRBD1 or TRBD2 (6 bases each). CDR3 amino acids: CASSSGGLGVNEQFF. CDR3 nucleotides: TGTGCCAGCAGCTCCGGGGGCCTCGGGGTCAATGAGCAGTTCTTC.